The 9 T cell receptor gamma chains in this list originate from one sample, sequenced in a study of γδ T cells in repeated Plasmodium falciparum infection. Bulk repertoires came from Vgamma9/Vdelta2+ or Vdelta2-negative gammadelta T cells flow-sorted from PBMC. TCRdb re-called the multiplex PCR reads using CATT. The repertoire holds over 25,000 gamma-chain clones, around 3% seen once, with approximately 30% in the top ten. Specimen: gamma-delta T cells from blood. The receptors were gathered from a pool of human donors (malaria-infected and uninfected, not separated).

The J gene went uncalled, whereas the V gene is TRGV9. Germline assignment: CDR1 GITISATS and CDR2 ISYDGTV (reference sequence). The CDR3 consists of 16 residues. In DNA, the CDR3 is TGTGCCTTGTGGGAGGTGACGGCGTTGGGCCTAAAACTCAAGGTTTTT. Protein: CALWEVTALGLKLKVF.

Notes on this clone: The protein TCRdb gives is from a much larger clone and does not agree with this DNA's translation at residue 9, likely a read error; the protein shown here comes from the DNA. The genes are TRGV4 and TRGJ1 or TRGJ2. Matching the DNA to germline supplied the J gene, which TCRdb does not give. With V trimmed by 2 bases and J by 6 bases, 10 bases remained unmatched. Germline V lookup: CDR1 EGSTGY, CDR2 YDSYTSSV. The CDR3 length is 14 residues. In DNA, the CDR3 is TGTGCCACCTGGGATGCCCCGGATTGTTATAAGAAACTCTTT. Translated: CATWDAPDCYKKLF.

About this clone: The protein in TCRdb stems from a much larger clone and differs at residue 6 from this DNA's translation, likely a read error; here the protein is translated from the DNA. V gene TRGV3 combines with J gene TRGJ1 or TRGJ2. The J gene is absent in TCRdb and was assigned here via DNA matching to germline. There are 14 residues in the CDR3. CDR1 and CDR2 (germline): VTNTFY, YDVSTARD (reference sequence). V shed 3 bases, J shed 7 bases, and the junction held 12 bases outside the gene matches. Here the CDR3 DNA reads TGTGCCACCTGGGACGTCACGGGATGGTATAAGAAACTCTTT. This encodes CATWDVTGWYKKLF.

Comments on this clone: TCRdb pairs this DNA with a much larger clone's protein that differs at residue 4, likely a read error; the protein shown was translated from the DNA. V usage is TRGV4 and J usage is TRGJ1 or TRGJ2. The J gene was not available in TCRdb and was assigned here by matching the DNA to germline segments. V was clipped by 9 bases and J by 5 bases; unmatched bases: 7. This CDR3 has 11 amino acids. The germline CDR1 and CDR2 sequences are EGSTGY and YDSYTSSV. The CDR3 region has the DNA TGTGCCACCCGGCGAAATTATAAGAAACTCTTT. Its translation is CATRRNYKKLF.

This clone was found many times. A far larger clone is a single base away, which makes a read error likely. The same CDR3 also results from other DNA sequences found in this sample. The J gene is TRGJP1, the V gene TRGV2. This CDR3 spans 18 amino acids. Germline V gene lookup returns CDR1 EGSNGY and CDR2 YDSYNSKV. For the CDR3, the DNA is TGCGCCACCTCCCAGATGGCTCTTAAATATACCACTGGTTGGTTCAAGATATTT. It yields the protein CATSQMALKYTTGWFKIF.

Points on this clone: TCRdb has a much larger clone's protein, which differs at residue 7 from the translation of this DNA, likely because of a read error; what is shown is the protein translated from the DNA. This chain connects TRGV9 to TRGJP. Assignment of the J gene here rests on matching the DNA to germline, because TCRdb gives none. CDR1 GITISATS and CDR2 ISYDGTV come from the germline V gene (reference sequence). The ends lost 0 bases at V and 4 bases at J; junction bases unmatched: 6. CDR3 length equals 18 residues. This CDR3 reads CALWEVVSQELGKKIKVF. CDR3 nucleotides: TGTGCCTTGTGGGAGGTGGTCTCTCAAGAGTTGGGCAAAAAAATCAAGGTATTT.

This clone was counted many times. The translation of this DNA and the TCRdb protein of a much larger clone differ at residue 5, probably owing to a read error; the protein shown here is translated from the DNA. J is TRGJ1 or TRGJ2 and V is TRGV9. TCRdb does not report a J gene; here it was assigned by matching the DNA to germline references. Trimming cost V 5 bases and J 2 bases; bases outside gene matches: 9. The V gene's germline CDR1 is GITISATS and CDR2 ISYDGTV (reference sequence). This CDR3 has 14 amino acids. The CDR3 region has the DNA TGTGCCTTGTGGGGGATCCTCCATTATTATAAGAAACTCTTT. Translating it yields CALWGILHYYKKLF.

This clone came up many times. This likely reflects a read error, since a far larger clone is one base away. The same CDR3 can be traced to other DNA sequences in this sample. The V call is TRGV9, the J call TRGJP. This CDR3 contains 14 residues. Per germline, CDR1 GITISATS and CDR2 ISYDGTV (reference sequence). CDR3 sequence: CALWEELGKKIKVF. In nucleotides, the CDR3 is TGTGCCCTGTGGGAAGAGTTGGGCAAAAAAATCAAGGTATTT.

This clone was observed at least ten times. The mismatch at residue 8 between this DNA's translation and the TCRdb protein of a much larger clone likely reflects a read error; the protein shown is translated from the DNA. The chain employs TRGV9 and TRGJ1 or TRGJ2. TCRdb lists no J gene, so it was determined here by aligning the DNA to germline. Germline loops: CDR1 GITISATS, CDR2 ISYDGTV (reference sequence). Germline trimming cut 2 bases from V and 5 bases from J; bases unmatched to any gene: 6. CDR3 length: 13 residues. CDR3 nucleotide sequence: TGTGCCTTGTGGGAGGACAGTAATTATAAGAAACTCTTT. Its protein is CALWEDSNYKKLF.